The next 11 T cell receptor beta chains were all read from a single sample in a study of blood T cell repertoires in COVID-19. The protocol was immunoSEQ multiplex PCR, while the TCRdb copy is restricted to in-frame clones and leaves out a portion. The data hold about 670,000 clones, with over 80% observed a single time. Sequenced material: peripheral blood. All receptors derive from a woman aged 18-29 years with acute or convalescent COVID-19.

V and J are TRBV5-1 and TRBJ1-1; no clear D gene. The V end was cut by 4 bases, the J end by 2 bases, with 12 bases between. CDR1 is SGHRS and CDR2 is YFSETQ in the germline V gene. The CDR3 runs 14 residues. CDR3 residues: CASSPTEINTEAFF. CDR3 DNA: TGCGCCAGCAGCCCAACAGAGATAAACACTGAAGCTTTCTTT.

This clone was picked up a small number of times. This chain uses TRBV6-6 with TRBJ1-5, with no clear D. The CDR3 runs to 14 residues. Between the trimmed V and J ends, which lost 0 bases and 5 bases, there was a span of 8 bases. The V gene's germline CDR1 is MNHNY and CDR2 SVGAGI (reference sequence). CDR3 amino acids: CASSYSIRDQPQHF. Written as DNA, the CDR3 is TGTGCCAGCAGTTACTCCATCCGGGATCAGCCCCAGCATTTT.

This sequence joins TRBV10-3 and TRBJ1-2; 12 positions agree with TRBD1. J gave up 3 bases and V 7 bases, and 6 bases lay outside the gene matches. There are 15 residues in the CDR3. CDR1 and CDR2 from the germline V gene are ENHRY and SYGVKD. CDR3 residues: CAIMGRDRGHYGYTF. The CDR3 DNA reads TGTGCCATCATGGGGAGGGACAGGGGGCACTATGGCTACACCTTC.

This chain uses TRBV7-2 with TRBJ2-5, with TRBD2 identical over 8 bases. The V gene's germline CDR1 is SGHTA and CDR2 FQGNSA. The CDR3 is 15 amino acids. Losses at the gene ends were 3 bases for V and 4 bases for J; bases not matched to a gene: 7. For the CDR3, the DNA is TGTGCCAGCAGCTTGGAACGGGGGGGCTTAGAGACCCAGTACTTC. It is translated as CASSLERGGLETQYF.

The chain employs TRBV12-3 or TRBV12-4 and TRBJ2-7; 7 bases are shared with TRBD2. V lost 6 bases and J lost 2; bases outside the gene matches: 4. The CDR3 has 13 residues. Written as DNA, the CDR3 is TGTGCCAGCAGCCGGGGGGAGACCTACGAGCAGTACTTC. Translated: CASSRGETYEQYF.

This clone was counted between two and nine times. The rearrangement uses TRBV9 and TRBJ1-2; possibly TRBD1 for D (5 bases). V lost 0 bases and J 8 bases, leaving 11 bases between the germline ends. This CDR3 is built from 13 residues. Germline-derived CDR1 and CDR2 are SGDLS and YYNGEE. CDR3 protein: CASSVEQGSGYTF. CDR3 coding DNA: TGTGCCAGCAGCGTAGAGCAGGGCTCAGGCTACACCTTC.

The chain couples TRBV5-1 to TRBJ2-2; D is perhaps TRBD2 (5 bases). With 0 bases removed from V and 2 bases from J, the gap between germline ends came to 11 bases. The length of the CDR3 is 16 residues. Per the germline V gene, CDR1 is SGHRS and CDR2 is YFSETQ. CDR3 in amino acids: CASSLERGRNTGELFF. The CDR3 DNA reads TGCGCCAGCAGCTTGGAGCGCGGGCGAAACACCGGGGAGCTGTTTTTT.

This chain connects TRBV6-5 to TRBJ1-2, with 9 nucleotides matching TRBD1. Unmatched junction bases numbered 12, after V lost 6 bases and J lost 7 bases. Looked up from germline, CDR1 is MNHEY and CDR2 is SVGAGI. The CDR3 contains 15 residues. CDR3 protein: CASRATGTGRGGYTF. CDR3 DNA sequence: TGTGCCAGCAGAGCGACCGGGACAGGGCGGGGTGGCTACACCTTC.

This rearrangement joins TRBV4-1 to TRBJ2-3; 8 bases match TRBD1. The J segment lost 2 bases and the V segment lost 4 bases, leaving 14 bases of the junction unmatched. From germline, CDR1 is MGHRA and CDR2 YSYEKL. The CDR3 contains 18 residues. The CDR3 loop is CASSRRTKDRAPTDTQYF. Here the CDR3 DNA reads TGCGCCAGCAGCCGACGGACCAAGGACAGGGCCCCCACAGATACGCAGTATTTT.

J is TRBJ2-7 and V is TRBV12-5, with TRBD1 matching 9 bases. The germline CDR1 and CDR2 sequences are LGHNT and FRNRAP. The V and J ends lost 7 bases and 0 bases, in that order; junction bases with no gene match: 7. This CDR3 is 15 amino acids long. The CDR3 nucleotides read TGTGCTAGTGCACTCCAGACAGGGGGCTCCTACGAGCAGTACTTC. It specifies CASALQTGGSYEQYF.

The chain is built from TRBV20-1 and TRBJ2-7, with a weak D call TRBD1 (5 bases). There are 11 residues in the CDR3. Germline V lookup: CDR1 DFQATT, CDR2 SNEGSKA (reference sequence). V was pared by 1 base and J by 7 bases, with 8 bases between. CDR3 loop: CSARGPGEQYF. CDR3 sequence (DNA): TGCAGTGCTAGAGGTCCAGGGGAGCAGTACTTC.